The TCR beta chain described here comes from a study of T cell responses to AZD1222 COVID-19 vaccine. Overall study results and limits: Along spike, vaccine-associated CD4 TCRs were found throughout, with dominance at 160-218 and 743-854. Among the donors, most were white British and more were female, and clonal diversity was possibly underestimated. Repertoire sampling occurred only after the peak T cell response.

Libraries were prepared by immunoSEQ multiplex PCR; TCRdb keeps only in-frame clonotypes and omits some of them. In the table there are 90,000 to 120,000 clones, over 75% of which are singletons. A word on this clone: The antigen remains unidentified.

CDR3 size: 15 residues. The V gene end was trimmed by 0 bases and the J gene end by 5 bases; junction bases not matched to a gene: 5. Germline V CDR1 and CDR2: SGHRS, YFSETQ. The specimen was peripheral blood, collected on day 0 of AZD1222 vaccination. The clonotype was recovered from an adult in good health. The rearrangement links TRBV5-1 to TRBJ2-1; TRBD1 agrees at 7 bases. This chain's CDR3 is CASSLAVTGHNEQFF. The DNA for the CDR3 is TGCGCCAGCAGCTTGGCCGTGACAGGGCACAATGAGCAGTTCTTC. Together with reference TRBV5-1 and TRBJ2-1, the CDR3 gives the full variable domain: KAGVTQTPRYLIKTRGQQVTLSCSPISGHRSVSWYQQTPGQGLQFLFEYFSETQRNKGNFPGRFSGRQFSNSRSEMNVSTLELGDSALYLCASSLAVTGHNEQFFGPGTRLTVL.